This TCR beta chain was found in a study of shared clonotypes between healthy human individuals. Study results and limitations: Sharing across four donors was highest in naive CD4 (around 5%) and lowest in memory CD8 (about 0.4%).

Note on this clone: The antigen remains undetermined.

The protocol was immunoSEQ multiplex PCR, while the TCRdb copy is restricted to in-frame clones and leaves out a portion. The sample carries about 2.3 million clones, under 95% recorded once. This receptor was identified in a man aged 18 to 30 in good health. Some clones in this sample may be carry-over from other donors' samples. Sample: naive CD4+ T cells from PBMCs. Subset in this sample: CD45RA+ positively selected.

The CDR3 reads CSARDREVETQYF. The DNA for the CDR3 is TGCAGCGCCAGGGACAGGGAGGTAGAGACCCAGTACTTC. The J gene is TRBJ2-5, the V gene TRBV29-1; 9 nucleotides align to TRBD1. The germline CDR1 and CDR2 sequences are SQVTM and ANQGSEA. V was clipped by 7 bases and J by 4 bases; unmatched bases: 7. This CDR3 has 13 amino acids.